This TCR beta chain was documented in a study of T-cell reconstitution after alpha-beta-depleted transplantation in children. Unique molecular identifiers tagged the TCRbeta library. Via MiXCR, TCRdb re-called the PCR reads, giving one row per CDR3 protein. This table has about 200,000 distinct CDR3 sequences, 6.3% appearing once. This clonotype was seen a single time. The CDR3 is 20 amino acids. The sequence was obtained from a girl less than two years old with combined immunodeficiency, due to receive a stem cell transplant. Sequencing was performed on PBMCs, taken before TCRalphabeta/CD19-depleted stem cell transplant. The chain links TRBV12-2 to TRBJ2-1; TRBD2 reflects the table's D call only, with no check against the DNA. TRBV12-2 is described as a pseudogene. The CDR3 sequence: CASRFPGLARLANSYNEQFF. CDR3 DNA: TGTGCAAGTCGCTTTCCGGGACTAGCGAGGCTTGCGAACTCCTACAATGAGCAGTTCTTC.